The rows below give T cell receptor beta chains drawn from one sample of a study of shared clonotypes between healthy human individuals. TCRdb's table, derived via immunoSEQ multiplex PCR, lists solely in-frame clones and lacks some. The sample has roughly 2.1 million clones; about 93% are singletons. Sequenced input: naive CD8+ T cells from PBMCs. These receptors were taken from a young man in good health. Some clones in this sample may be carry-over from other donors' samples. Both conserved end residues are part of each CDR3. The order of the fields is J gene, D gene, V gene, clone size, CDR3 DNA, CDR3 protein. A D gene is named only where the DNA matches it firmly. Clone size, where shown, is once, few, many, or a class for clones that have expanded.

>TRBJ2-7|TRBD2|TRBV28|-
TGTGCCAGCAGCACCGGGATTAGCGGGATGGTAGGCTACGAGCAGTACTTC
CASSTGISGMVGYEQYF
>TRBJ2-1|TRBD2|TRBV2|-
TGTGCCAGCAGTGATGCGGGAGGAGGCTACAATGGGCAGTTCTTC
CASSDAGGGYNGQFF
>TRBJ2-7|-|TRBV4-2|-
TGTGCCAGCAGCCAAGACCGAGGGCACGAGCAGTACTTC
CASSQDRGHEQYF
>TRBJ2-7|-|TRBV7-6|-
TGTGCCAGCAGCCCCCGCAGCGCCCACGAGCAGTACTTC
CASSPRSAHEQYF
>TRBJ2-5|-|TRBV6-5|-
TGTGCCAGCAGTTACTCCAGCTATGCGACCCAGTACTTC
CASSYSSYATQYF
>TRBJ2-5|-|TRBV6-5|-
TGTGCCAGCAGTTACCCGGAAGAGGGGACCCAGTACTTC
CASSYPEEGTQYF
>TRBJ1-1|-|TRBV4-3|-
TGCGCCAGCAGCCAAGTGTCAAGCGGCACTGAAGCTTTCTTT
CASSQVSSGTEAFF
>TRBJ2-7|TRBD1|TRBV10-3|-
TGTGCCATCAGTGACCCGCACTCGGACAGGGACTCCTACGAGCAGTACTTC
CAISDPHSDRDSYEQYF
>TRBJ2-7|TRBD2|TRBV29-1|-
TGCAGCGTTGAAGATCTAGCGGCACCCGGGGCCTACGAGCAGTACTTC
CSVEDLAAPGAYEQYF
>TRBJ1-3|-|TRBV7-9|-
TGTGCCAGCAGCCCCCGGGACCTCTCTGGAAACACCATATATTTT
CASSPRDLSGNTIYF
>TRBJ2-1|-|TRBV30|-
TGTGCCTGGAGAGAGAGCTGGGGCATGAATGAGCAGTTCTTC
CAWRESWGMNEQFF
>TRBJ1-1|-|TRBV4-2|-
TGTGCCAGCAGCCAAGATAGGCTTTTGAACACTGAAGCTTTCTTT
CASSQDRLLNTEAFF
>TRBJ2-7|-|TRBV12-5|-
TGTGCTAGTGGTTTGTCGGGAGTTGGTGACGAGCAGTACTTC
CASGLSGVGDEQYF
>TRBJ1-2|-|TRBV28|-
TGTGCCAGCAGTTTAGGTTGGACATACTATGGCTACACCTTC
CASSLGWTYYGYTF
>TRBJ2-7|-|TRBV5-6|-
TGTGCCAGCAGCTTGGGACTCCCTATTTACGAGCAGTACTTC
CASSLGLPIYEQYF
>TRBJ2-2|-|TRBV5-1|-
TGCGCCAGCAGCTTGGTGGGGAGCTACACCGGGGAGCTGTTTTTT
CASSLVGSYTGELFF
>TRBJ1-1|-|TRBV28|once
TGTGCCAGCAGTTTCGTTGGCGTGGGTGACACTGAAGCTTTCTTT
CASSFVGVGDTEAFF
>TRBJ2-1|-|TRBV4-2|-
TGTGCCAGCAGCCAGGAAAGGACAAGTTGGGGTGAGCAGTTCTTC
CASSQERTSWGEQFF
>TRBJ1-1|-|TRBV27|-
TGTGCCAGCAGTCCGCCCGCGACAGGTTGGGGCCGAATGAACACTGAAGCTTTCTTT
CASSPPATGWGRMNTEAFF
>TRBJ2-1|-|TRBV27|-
TGTGCCAGCAGTTCCGGACCACTTCGATATGAGCAGTTCTTC
CASSSGPLRYEQFF
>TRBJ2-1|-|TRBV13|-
TGTGCCAGCAGCTTAATTGCTAGGGGGTCGGATGAGCAGTTCTTC
CASSLIARGSDEQFF
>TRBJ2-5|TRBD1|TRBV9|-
TGTGCCAGCAGCCCCCGGACAGGGGAAGAGACCCAGTACTTC
CASSPRTGEETQYF
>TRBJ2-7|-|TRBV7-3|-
TGTGCCAGCAGCCCCTCAGGCTCCTACGAGCAGTACTTC
CASSPSGSYEQYF
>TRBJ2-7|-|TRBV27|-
TGTGCCAGCAGTCCGGGGGCCACCTACGAGCAGTACTTC
CASSPGATYEQYF
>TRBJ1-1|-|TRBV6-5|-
TGTGCCAGCAGACCTACTGAAGCTTTCTTT
CASRPTEAFF
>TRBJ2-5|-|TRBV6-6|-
TGTGCCAGCGGGAATTGGGGGGCATCACAAGAGACCCAGTACTTC
CASGNWGASQETQYF
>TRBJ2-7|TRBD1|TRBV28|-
TGTGCCAGCGCCTACAGGACAGGATACTACGAGCAGTACTTC
CASAYRTGYYEQYF
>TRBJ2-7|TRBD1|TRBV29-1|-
TGCAGCGTATGGACAGGGGGCTACGAGCAGTACTTC
CSVWTGGYEQYF
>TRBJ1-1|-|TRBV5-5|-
TGTGCCAGCAGCTGGGGGAGTTGGGATAGGGACACTGAAGCTTTCTTT
CASSWGSWDRDTEAFF
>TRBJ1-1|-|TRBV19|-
TGTGCCAGTACCTTAACAGCGAACACTGAAGCTTTCTTT
CASTLTANTEAFF
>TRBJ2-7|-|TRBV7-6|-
TGTGCCAGCAGCCCCGGACGTGGCCCAGTCTACGAGCAGTACTTC
CASSPGRGPVYEQYF
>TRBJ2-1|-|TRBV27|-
TGTGCCAGCAGTTTATCGAGGCTGTTGACCTACAATGAGCAGTTCTTC
CASSLSRLLTYNEQFF
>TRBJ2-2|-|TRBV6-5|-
TGTGCCAGCAGTTACAACTTCGGGACCGGGGAGCTGTTTTTT
CASSYNFGTGELFF
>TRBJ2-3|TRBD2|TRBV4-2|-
TGTGCCAGCAGCCAAGAACTAGCGGGACCTAGCACAGATACGCAGTATTTT
CASSQELAGPSTDTQYF
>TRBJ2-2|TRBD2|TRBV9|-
TGTGCCAGCAGCGGAGGAGTAGCGGGAGGGGACACCGGGGAGCTGTTTTTT
CASSGGVAGGDTGELFF
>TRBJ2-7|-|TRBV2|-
TGTGCCAGCAGTGAAGTCGGGGGCGAGGACTACGAGCAGTACTTC
CASSEVGGEDYEQYF
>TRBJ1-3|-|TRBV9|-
TGTGCCAGCAGCGTAGATCGGTTCTGGGGAAACACCATATATTTT
CASSVDRFWGNTIYF
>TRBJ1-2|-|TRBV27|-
TGTGCCAGCAGTTTATATGGCGGGGGATATGGCTACACCTTC
CASSLYGGGYGYTF
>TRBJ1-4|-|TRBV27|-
TGTGCCAGCAGTTTAAGTTGGCCAGGGTCTAATGAAAAACTGTTTTTT
CASSLSWPGSNEKLFF
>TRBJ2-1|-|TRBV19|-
TGTGCCAGTAGTATAGTTCGCTCTTCCTACAATGAGCAGTTCTTC
CASSIVRSSYNEQFF
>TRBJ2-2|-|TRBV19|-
TGTGCCAGTAGTATATTTTCACCGCCCGCGAACACCGGGGAGCTGTTTTTT
CASSIFSPPANTGELFF
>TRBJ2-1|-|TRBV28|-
TGTGCCAGCAGTCTCGGCGCAAACAATGAGCAGTTCTTC
CASSLGANNEQFF
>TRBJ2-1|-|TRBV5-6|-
TGTGCCAGCAGCTTGGCCCTCGGAGTGGATAGGTACAATGAGCAGTTCTTC
CASSLALGVDRYNEQFF
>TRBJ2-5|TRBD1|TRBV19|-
TGTGCCAGTAGTATAGGTGCCCGGGACAGGGGCCAAGAGACCCAGTACTTC
CASSIGARDRGQETQYF
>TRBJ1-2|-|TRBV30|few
TGTGCCTGGAGTGGAGAGGGAAATGGCTACACCTTC
CAWSGEGNGYTF
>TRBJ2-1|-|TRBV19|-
TGTGCCAGTAGTATCTCTTGGGGTAAGCTTGAGCAGTTCTTC
CASSISWGKLEQFF
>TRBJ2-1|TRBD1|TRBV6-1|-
TGTGCCAGCAGTGAAAACAGGGGGTTTAGCAATGAGCAGTTCTTC
CASSENRGFSNEQFF
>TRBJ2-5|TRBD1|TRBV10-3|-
TGTGCCATCAGTGAGGCGACAGGGGAACAGACCCAGTACTTC
CAISEATGEQTQYF
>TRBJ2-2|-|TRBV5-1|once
TGCGCCAGCAGCTTGGATAGAGACACCGGGGAGCTGTTTTTT
CASSLDRDTGELFF
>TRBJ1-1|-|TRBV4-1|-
TGCGCCAGCAGCCAAGTTTTTCCGGGGGCCGACTATGAAGCTTTCTTT
CASSQVFPGADYEAFF
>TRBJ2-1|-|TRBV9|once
TGTGCCAGCAGCGTCTACGAGACCTACAATGAGCAGTTCTTC
CASSVYETYNEQFF